This T cell receptor beta chain was identified during a study of T-cell memory formation after mild COVID-19 (dated by TCRdb to about 2021). At the level of the whole study: TCR sequence clusters from the two donors were found to be largely donor specific. In two donors, T-cell clones that expanded and contracted after mild COVID-19 were followed by sequencing TCRalpha and TCRbeta repertoires longitudinally. The cohort comprised two young, previously healthy adult volunteers, one female and one male. Overall results and qualifications from the work: Some responding clones were detected in pre-infection memory, which suggested that pre-existing cross-reactive memory T cells had joined the SARS-CoV-2 response. Contracting CD4+ clones appeared mostly in the CM and EM memory subsets, whereas CD8+ clones were enriched in EMRA. SARS-CoV-2 specificity was not confirmed for the second-wave clones peaking on day 37. Clones contracting from day 15 to 85 had balanced CD4/CD8 phenotypes, while a second wave expanding from day 15 to 37 was biased towards CD4+. The study covered only a couple of mild cases, and larger cohorts including severe cases with pre-infection samples were considered necessary.

In the case of this clonotype: The target of this receptor is not known. Base qualities were left out, and no much larger clone turns up one base away.

Ficoll-Paque density gradient centrifugation was the method used to isolate PBMCs. The junction shows trimming of 6 bases on V and 7 bases on J, plus 8 bases between the germline ends. There are 11 amino acids in the CDR3, from cysteine to phenylalanine inclusive. Just CDR3 DNA is preserved here, 33 bases in frame from base 1. These reads were obtained on an Illumina NovaSeq 6000. TCRalpha and TCRbeta cDNA libraries were built by 5'RACE with constant-segment primers, adding sample barcodes and unique molecular identifiers. Trizol reagent was used to extract RNA from every sample. Libraries were amplified in two PCR steps, with a second sample barcode and Illumina TruSeq adapters added in the second step. Sequencing of the libraries was done on an Illumina NovaSeq, producing 2 x 150 bp paired-end reads. The paper's processing steps were these. Demultiplexing of reads and collapsing into UMI-guided consensus sequences were performed with migec v1.2.7. Using mixcr v2.1.11, UMI consensuses were aligned to TRA and TRB V and J templates and then assembled into clonotypes. Expanded or contracted clonotypes were those called significant by both edgeR and NoisET, with noise models trained on biological replicates. For edgeR calls, the thresholds were a false discovery rate-adjusted p below 0.01 and a log2 fold-change of 1. As an exploratory analysis of dynamics, max-normalized trajectories of the 1000 most abundant clonotypes were examined with PCA combined with hierarchical clustering. Separately sequenced CD4+ and CD8+ repertoires were used to assign a CD4 or CD8 phenotype to each responding clone. Clones were called with MiXCR by TCRdb after fastp trimmed the public reads at Q25, and only in-frame beta chains were retained. Every distinct CDR3 protein forms one entry, paired with its most common genes and DNA. None of the V and J calls come from the authors' own analysis; TCRdb made them. Across this sample there are 250,000 to 350,000 distinct CDR3 sequences, with roughly 15% seen only once. 23% of the sample is held by the ten biggest clonotypes.

This chain is built from TRBV12-3 or TRBV12-4 and TRBJ2-3; the D gene is perhaps TRBD1, on 5 matching bases. Material for sequencing was PBMCs or a T cell subset sorted from them (not recorded which). The sequence was obtained from a man aged 18 to 29 who had mild COVID-19 (a few samples of this study predate the infection). The sample titles of this study are shuffled in the database, so cell type and time point are left out; the donor was told from shared clones. The nucleotide sequence reads TGTGCCAGCAGGCAGGGTTATACGCAGTATTTT. It specifies CASRQGYTQYF.